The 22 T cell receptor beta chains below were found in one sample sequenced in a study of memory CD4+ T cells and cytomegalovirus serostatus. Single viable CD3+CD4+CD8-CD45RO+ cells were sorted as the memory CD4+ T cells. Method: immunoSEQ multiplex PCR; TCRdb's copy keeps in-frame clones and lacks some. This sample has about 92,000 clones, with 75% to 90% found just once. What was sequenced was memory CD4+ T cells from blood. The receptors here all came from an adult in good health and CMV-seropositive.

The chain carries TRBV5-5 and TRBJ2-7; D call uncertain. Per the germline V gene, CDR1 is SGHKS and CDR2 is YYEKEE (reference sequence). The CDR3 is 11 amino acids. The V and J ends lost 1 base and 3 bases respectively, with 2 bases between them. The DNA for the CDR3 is TGTGCCAGCAGCTTGATCTACGAGCAGTACTTC. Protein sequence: CASSLIYEQYF.

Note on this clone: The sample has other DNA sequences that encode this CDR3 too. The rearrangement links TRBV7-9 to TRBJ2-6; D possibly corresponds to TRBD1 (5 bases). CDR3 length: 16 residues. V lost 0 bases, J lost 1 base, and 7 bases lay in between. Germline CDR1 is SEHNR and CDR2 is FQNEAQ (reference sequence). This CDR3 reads CASSLAQGSGANVLTF. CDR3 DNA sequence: TGTGCCAGCAGCTTAGCCCAGGGATCTGGGGCCAACGTCCTGACTTTC.

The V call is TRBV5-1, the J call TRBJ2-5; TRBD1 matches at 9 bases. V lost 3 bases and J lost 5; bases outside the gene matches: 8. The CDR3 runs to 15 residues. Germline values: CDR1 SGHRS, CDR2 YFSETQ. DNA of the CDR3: TGCGCCAGCAGCTACGGGACAGGGATTTGGGAGACCCAGTACTTC. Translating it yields CASSYGTGIWETQYF. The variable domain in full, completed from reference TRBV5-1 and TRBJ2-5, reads KAGVTQTPRYLIKTRGQQVTLSCSPISGHRSVSWYQQTPGQGLQFLFEYFSETQRNKGNFPGRFSGRQFSNSRSEMNVSTLELGDSALYLCASSYGTGIWETQYFGPGTRLLVL.

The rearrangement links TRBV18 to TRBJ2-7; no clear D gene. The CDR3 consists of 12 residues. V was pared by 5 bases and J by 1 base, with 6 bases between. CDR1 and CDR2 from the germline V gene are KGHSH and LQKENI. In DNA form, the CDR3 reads TGTGCCAGCTCAGGGTCATCCTACGAGCAGTACTTC. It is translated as CASSGSSYEQYF.

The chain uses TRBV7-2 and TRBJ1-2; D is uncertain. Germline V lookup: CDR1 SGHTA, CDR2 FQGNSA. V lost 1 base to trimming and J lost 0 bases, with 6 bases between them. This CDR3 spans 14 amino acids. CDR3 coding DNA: TGTGCCAGCAGCTTAGGGGGATCTAACTATGGCTACACCTTC. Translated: CASSLGGSNYGYTF.

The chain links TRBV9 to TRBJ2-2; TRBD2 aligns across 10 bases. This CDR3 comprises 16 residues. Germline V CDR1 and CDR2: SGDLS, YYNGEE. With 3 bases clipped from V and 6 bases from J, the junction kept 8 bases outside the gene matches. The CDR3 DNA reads TGTGCCAGCAGCGCTAGCGGGAGTAGTATCGCCGGGGAGCTGTTTTTT. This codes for CASSASGSSIAGELFF. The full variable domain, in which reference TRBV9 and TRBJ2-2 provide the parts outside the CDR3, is DSGVTQTPKHLITATGQRVTLRCSPRSGDLSVYWYQQSLDQGLQFLIQYYNGEERAKGNILERFSAQQFPDLHSELNLSSLELGDSALYFCASSASGSSIAGELFFGEGSRLTVL.

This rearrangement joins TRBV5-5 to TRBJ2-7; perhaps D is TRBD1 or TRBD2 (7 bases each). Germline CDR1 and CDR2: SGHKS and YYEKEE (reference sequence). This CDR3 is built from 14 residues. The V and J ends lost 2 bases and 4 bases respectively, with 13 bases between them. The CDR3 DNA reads TGTGCCAGCAGCTTAGTCAGGGGGGGATACGAGCAGTACTTC. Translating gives CASSLVRGGYEQYF.

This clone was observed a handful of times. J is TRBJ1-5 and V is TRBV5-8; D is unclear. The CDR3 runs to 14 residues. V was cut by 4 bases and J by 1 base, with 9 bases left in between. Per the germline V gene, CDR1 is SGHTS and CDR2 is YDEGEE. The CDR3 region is CASSLVGSNQPQHF. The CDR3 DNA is TGTGCCAGCAGCCTTGTGGGAAGCAATCAGCCCCAGCATTTT.

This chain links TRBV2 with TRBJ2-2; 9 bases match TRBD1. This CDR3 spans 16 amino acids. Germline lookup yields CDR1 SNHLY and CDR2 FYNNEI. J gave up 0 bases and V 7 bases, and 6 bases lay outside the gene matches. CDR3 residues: CASTRQGGTNTGELFF. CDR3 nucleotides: TGTGCCAGCACTAGACAGGGGGGAACGAACACCGGGGAGCTGTTTTTT. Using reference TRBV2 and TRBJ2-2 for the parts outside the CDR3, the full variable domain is EPEVTQTPSHQVTQMGQEVILRCVPISNHLYFYWYRQILGQKVEFLVSFYNNEISEKSEIFDDQFSVERPDGSNFTLKIRSTKLEDSAMYFCASTRQGGTNTGELFFGEGSRLTVL.

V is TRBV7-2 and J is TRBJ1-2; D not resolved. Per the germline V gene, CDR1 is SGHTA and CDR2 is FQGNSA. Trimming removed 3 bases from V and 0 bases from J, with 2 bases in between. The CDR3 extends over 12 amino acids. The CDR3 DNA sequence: TGTGCCAGCAGCTTTTCTAACTATGGCTACACCTTC. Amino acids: CASSFSNYGYTF. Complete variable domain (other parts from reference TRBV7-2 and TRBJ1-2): GAGVSQSPSNKVTEKGKDVELRCDPISGHTALYWYRQSLGQGLEFLIYFQGNSAPDKSGLPSDRFSAERTGGSVSTLTIQRTQQEDSAVYLCASSFSNYGYTFGSGTRLTVV.

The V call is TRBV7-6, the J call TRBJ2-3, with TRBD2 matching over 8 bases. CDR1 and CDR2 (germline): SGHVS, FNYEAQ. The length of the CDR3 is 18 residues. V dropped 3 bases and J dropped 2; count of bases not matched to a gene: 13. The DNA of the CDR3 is TGTGCCAGCAGCTTTCTTCCAAGCGGGAGTGGGGCCACAGATACGCAGTATTTT. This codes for CASSFLPSGSGATDTQYF.

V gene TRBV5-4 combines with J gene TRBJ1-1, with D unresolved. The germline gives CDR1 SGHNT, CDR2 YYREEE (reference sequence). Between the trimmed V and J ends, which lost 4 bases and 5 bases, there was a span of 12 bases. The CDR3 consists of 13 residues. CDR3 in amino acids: CASSREPSTEAFF. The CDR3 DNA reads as TGTGCCAGCAGCCGGGAACCTAGTACTGAAGCTTTCTTT.

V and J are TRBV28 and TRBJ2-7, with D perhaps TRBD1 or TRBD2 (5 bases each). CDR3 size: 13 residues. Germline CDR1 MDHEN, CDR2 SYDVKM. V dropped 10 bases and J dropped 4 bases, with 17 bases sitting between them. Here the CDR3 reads CATGTRGPYEQYF. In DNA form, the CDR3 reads TGTGCCACTGGAACGAGGGGACCGTACGAGCAGTACTTC.

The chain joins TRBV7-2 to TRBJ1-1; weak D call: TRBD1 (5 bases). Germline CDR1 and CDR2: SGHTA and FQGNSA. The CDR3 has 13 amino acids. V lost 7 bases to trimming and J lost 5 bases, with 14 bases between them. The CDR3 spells CASTQKRGTEAFF. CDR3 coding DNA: TGTGCCAGCACCCAAAAGAGGGGTACTGAAGCTTTCTTT.

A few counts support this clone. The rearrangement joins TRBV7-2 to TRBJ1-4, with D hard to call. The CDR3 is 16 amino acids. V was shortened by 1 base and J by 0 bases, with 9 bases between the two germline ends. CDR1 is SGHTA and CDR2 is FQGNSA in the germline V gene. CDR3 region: CASSLDFGTTNEKLFF. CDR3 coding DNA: TGTGCCAGCAGCTTAGATTTTGGGACAACTAATGAAAAACTGTTTTTT. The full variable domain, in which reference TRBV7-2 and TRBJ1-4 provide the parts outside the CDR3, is GAGVSQSPSNKVTEKGKDVELRCDPISGHTALYWYRQSLGQGLEFLIYFQGNSAPDKSGLPSDRFSAERTGGSVSTLTIQRTQQEDSAVYLCASSLDFGTTNEKLFFGSGTQLSVL.

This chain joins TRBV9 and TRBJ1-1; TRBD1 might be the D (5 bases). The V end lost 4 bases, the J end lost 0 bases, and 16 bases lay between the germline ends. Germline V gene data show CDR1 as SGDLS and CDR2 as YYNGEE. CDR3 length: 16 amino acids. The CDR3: CASSPRQKLMNTEAFF. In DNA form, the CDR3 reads TGTGCCAGCAGCCCCAGACAGAAGCTCATGAACACTGAAGCTTTCTTT.

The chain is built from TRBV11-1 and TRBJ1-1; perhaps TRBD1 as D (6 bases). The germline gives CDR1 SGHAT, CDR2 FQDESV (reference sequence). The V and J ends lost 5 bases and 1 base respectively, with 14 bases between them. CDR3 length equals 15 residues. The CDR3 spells CASSARGIGNTEAFF. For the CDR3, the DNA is TGTGCCAGCAGCGCCAGGGGAATTGGGAACACTGAAGCTTTCTTT.

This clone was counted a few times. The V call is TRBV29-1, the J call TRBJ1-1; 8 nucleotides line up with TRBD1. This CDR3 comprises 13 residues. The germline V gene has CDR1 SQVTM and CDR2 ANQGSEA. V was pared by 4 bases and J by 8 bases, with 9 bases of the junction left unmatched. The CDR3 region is CSVVGTSGGEAFF. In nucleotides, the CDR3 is TGCAGCGTTGTGGGGACCTCAGGGGGCGAAGCTTTCTTT.

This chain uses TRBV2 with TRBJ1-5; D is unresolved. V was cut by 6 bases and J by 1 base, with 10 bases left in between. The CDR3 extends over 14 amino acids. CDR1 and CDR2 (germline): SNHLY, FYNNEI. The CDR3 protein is CASSLDTSNQPQHF. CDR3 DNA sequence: TGTGCCAGCAGCCTAGACACCAGCAATCAGCCCCAGCATTTT.

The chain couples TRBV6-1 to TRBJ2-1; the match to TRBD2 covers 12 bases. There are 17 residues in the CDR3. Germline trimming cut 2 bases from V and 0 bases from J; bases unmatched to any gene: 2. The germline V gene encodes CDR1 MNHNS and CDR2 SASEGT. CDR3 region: CASSEPTSGSSYNEQFF. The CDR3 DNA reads TGTGCCAGCAGTGAACCGACTAGCGGGAGCTCCTACAATGAGCAGTTCTTC.

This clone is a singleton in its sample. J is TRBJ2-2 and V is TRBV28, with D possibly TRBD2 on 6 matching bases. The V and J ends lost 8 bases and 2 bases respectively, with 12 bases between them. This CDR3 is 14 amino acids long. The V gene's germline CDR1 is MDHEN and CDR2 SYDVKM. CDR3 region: CASGLGTNTGELFF. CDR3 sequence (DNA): TGTGCCAGCGGGCTAGGGACTAACACCGGGGAGCTGTTTTTT.

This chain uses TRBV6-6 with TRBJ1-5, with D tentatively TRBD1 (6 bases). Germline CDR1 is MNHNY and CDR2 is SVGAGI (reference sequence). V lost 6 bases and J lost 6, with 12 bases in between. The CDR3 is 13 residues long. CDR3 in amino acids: CASSGQSSQPQHF. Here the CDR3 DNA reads TGTGCCAGCAGCGGACAGTCCTCTCAGCCCCAGCATTTT.